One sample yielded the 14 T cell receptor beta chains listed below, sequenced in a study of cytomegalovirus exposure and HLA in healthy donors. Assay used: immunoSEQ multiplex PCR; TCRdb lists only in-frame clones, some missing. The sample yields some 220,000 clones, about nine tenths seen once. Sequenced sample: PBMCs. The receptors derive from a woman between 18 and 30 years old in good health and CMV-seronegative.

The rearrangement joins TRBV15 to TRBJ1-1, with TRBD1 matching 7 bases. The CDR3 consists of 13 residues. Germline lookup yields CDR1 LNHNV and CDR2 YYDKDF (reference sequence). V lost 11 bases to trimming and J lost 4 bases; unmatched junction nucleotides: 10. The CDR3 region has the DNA TGTGCCGCCCGGGCAGGGGGATCCACTGAAGCTTTCTTT. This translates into CAARAGGSTEAFF.

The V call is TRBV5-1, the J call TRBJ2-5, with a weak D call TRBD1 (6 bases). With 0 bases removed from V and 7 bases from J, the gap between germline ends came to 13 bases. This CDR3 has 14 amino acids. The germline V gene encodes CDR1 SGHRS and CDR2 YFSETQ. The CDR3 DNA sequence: TGCGCCAGCAGCTTGGACAGGGTTTCGGGGACCCAGTACTTC. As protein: CASSLDRVSGTQYF.

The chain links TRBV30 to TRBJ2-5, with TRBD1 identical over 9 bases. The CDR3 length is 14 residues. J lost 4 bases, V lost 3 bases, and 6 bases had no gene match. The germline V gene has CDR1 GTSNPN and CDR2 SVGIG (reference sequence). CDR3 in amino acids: CAWRKDRGGETQYF. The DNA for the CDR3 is TGTGCCTGGAGGAAGGACAGGGGTGGAGAGACCCAGTACTTC.

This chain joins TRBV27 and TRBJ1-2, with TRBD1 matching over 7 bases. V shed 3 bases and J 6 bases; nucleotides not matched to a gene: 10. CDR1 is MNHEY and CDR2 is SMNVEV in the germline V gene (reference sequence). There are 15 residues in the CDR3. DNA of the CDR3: TGTGCCAGCAGTTTCCTCGGGACAGTCATAGATGGCTACACCTTC. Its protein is CASSFLGTVIDGYTF.

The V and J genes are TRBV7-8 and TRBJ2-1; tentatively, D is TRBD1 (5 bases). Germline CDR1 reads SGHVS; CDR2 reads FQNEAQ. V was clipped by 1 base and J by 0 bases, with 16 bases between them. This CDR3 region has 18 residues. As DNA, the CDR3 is TGTGCCAGCAGCTTAGGTATGGCAGGGCATAGCTCCTACAATGAGCAGTTCTTC. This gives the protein CASSLGMAGHSSYNEQFF.

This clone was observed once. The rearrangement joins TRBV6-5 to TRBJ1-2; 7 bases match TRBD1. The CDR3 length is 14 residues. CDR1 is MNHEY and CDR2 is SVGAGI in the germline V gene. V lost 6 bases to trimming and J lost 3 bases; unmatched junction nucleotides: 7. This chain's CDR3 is CASSRQGRDYGYTF. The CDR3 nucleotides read TGTGCCAGCAGCCGACAGGGAAGGGACTATGGCTACACCTTC.

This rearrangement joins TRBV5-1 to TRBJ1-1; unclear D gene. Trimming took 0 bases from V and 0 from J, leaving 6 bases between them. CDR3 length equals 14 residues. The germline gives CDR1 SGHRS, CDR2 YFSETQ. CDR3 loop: CASSLAQLNTEAFF. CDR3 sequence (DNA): TGCGCCAGCAGCTTGGCACAGCTGAACACTGAAGCTTTCTTT.

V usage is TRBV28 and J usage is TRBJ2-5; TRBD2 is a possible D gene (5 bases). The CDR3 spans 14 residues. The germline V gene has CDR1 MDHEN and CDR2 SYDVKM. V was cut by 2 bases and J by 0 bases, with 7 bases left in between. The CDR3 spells CASSLAGDQETQYF. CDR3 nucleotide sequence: TGTGCCAGCAGTTTAGCGGGTGACCAAGAGACCCAGTACTTC.

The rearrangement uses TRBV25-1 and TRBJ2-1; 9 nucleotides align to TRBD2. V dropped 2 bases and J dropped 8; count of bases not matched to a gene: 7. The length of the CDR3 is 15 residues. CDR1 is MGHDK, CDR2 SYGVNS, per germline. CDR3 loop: CASSEASGMIDEQFF. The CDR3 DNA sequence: TGTGCCAGCAGTGAAGCTAGCGGGATGATCGATGAGCAGTTCTTC.

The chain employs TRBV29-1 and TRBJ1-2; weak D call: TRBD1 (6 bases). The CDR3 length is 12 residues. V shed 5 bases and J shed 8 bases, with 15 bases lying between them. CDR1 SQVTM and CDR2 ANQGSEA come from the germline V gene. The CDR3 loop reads CSVSDSALGYTF. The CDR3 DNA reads TGCAGCGTTTCGGACAGTGCATTGGGCTACACCTTC.

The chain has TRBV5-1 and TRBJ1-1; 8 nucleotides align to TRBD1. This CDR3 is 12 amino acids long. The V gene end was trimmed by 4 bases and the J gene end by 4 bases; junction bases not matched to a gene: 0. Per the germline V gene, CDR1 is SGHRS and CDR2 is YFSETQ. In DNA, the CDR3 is TGCGCCAGCAGCACAGGGGGCACTGAAGCTTTCTTT. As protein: CASSTGGTEAFF.

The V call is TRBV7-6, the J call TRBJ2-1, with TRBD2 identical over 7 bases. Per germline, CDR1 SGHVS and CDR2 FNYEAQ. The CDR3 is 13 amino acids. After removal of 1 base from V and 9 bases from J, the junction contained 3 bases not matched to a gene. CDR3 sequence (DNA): TGTGCCAGCAGCTTAGGGCGGGAGACTGAGCAGTTCTTC. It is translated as CASSLGRETEQFF.

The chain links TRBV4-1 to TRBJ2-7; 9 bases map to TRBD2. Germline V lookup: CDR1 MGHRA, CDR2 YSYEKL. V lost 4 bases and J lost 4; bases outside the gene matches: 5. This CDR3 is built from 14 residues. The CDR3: CASSPQTSGYEQYF. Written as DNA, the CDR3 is TGCGCCAGCAGCCCCCAGACTAGCGGATACGAGCAGTACTTC.

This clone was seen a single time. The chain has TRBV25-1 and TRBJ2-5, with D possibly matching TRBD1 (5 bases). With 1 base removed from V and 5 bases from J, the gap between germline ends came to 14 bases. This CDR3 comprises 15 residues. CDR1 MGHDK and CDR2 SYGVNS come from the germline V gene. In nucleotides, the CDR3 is TGTGCCAGCAGTGAATTAGGGGCAGGGCTGGAGACCCAGTACTTC. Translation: CASSELGAGLETQYF.